These 27 T cell receptor beta chains were all obtained from the same sample, sequenced in a study of T-cell memory formation after mild COVID-19. From the 5' RACE reads, TCRdb called clonotypes with MiXCR, one entry per CDR3 protein. The data show 25,000 to 30,000 distinct CDR3 sequences, less than 15% seen once. Sequencing was performed on PBMCs or a T cell subset sorted from them (not recorded which). These TCRs come from an adult woman who had mild COVID-19 (a few samples of this study predate the infection). Cell type and time point are not known.

The chain couples TRBV7-9 to TRBJ1-2, with D possibly being TRBD1 (5 bases). The ends were cut back, 5 bases at V and 7 bases at J, with 14 bases in the middle. Germline assignment: CDR1 SEHNR and CDR2 FQNEAQ (reference sequence). The CDR3 extends over 13 amino acids. As DNA, the CDR3 is TGTGCCAGCAGCCAGACAGCCCCCGTTGGCTACACCTTC. Amino acid sequence: CASSQTAPVGYTF.

V gene TRBV10-3 combines with J gene TRBJ1-1; D gene uncertain. The CDR3 contains 14 residues. V was shortened by 7 bases and J by 1 base, with 13 bases between the two germline ends. CDR1 and CDR2 (germline): ENHRY, SYGVKD. CDR3 in DNA: TGTGCCATCACCGCGAACGGGAAGAACACTGAAGCTTTCTTT. It specifies CAITANGKNTEAFF.

This clonotype was counted many times. DNA of the CDR3: TGTGCCACCAGCAGGACTAGCGGGAGCTCCTACAATGAGCAGTTCTTC. This gives the protein CATSRTSGSSYNEQFF. The chain is built from TRBV15 and TRBJ2-1; 12 positions agree with TRBD2. The V segment lost 3 bases and the J segment 0 bases; nucleotides outside the gene matches: 0. The CDR3 has 16 amino acids. From germline, CDR1 is LNHNV and CDR2 YYDKDF (reference sequence).

This clonotype was recorded many times. The chain employs TRBV6-1 and TRBJ1-2, with a weak D call TRBD1 (5 bases). The germline gives CDR1 MNHNS, CDR2 SASEGT. This CDR3 region has 15 residues. V was shortened by 5 bases and J by 6 bases, with 19 bases between the two germline ends. The CDR3: CASSRTSEGWDGYTF. CDR3 in DNA: TGTGCCAGCAGTCGTACCTCAGAGGGGTGGGATGGCTACACCTTC.

In this sample, this clonotype turned up many times. The rearrangement uses TRBV3-1 and TRBJ2-7; D is uncertain. V lost 1 base, J lost 0 bases, and 7 bases lay in between. The length of the CDR3 is 14 residues. CDR1 LGHDT and CDR2 YNNKEL come from the germline V gene (reference sequence). The CDR3 DNA is TGTGCCAGCAGCCAAGGCTACTCCTCCTACGAGCAGTACTTC. Protein: CASSQGYSSYEQYF.

This clonotype was detected ten times or more. The chain links TRBV15 to TRBJ1-3, with a possible D match to TRBD1 (5 bases). Trimming took off 0 bases at V and 6 bases at J, with 18 bases between the two ends. Germline CDR1 and CDR2: LNHNV and YYDKDF (reference sequence). The CDR3 has 17 amino acids. Here the CDR3 reads CATSRDRAGRVENTIYF. DNA of the CDR3: TGTGCCACCAGCAGAGATCGGGCAGGGAGGGTGGAAAACACCATATATTTT. The full variable domain, completed using reference TRBV15 and TRBJ1-3, is DAMVIQNPRYQVTQFGKPVTLSCSQTLNHNVMYWYQQKSSQAPKLLFHYYDKDFNNEADTPDNFQSRRPNTSFCFLDIRSPGLGDTAMYLCATSRDRAGRVENTIYFGEGSWLTVV.

At least ten counts were recorded for this clonotype. V and J are TRBV7-2 and TRBJ2-3, with D tentatively TRBD2 (6 bases). Germline CDR1 reads SGHTA; CDR2 reads FQGNSA. The CDR3 totals 17 residues. The V gene lost 1 base and the J gene lost 2 bases, with 16 bases spanning the gap. CDR3: CASSLVAVGTSTDTQYF. The DNA of the CDR3 is TGTGCCAGCAGCTTAGTAGCGGTCGGCACCTCCACAGATACGCAGTATTTT. Complete variable domain (other parts from reference TRBV7-2 and TRBJ2-3): GAGVSQSPSNKVTEKGKDVELRCDPISGHTALYWYRQSLGQGLEFLIYFQGNSAPDKSGLPSDRFSAERTGGSVSTLTIQRTQQEDSAVYLCASSLVAVGTSTDTQYFGPGTRLTVL.

This clonotype was recorded at least ten times. This chain uses TRBV19 with TRBJ2-1, with 10 bases that match TRBD1. The CDR3 sequence is 15 residues long. Germline values: CDR1 LNHDA, CDR2 SQIVND (reference sequence). Trimming removed 5 bases from V and 9 bases from J; junction bases left unmatched: 10. CDR3 protein: CASSRWGQGMSEQFF. The CDR3 region has the DNA TGTGCCAGTAGTCGCTGGGGACAGGGGATGAGTGAGCAGTTCTTC.

This clonotype appeared many times. The chain links TRBV6-5 to TRBJ1-1; 9 bases are a match to TRBD1. The CDR3 sequence is 16 residues long. Trimming removed 4 bases from V and 5 bases from J; junction bases left unmatched: 11. Germline assignment: CDR1 MNHEY and CDR2 SVGAGI. The CDR3 reads CASSSPAGQGRTEAFF. The CDR3 DNA reads TGTGCCAGCAGTTCCCCGGCGGGACAGGGTCGGACTGAAGCTTTCTTT.

This clonotype was picked up many times. The chain employs TRBV24-1 and TRBJ2-5, with D uncertain. V lost 3 bases and J lost 4, with 11 bases in between. The length of the CDR3 is 14 residues. Germline loops: CDR1 KGHDR, CDR2 SFDVKD. CDR3 bases: TGTGCCACCAGTGATCCCAGGCTGCGAGAGACCCAGTACTTC. Translated, it gives CATSDPRLRETQYF.

This chain connects TRBV7-6 to TRBJ1-2; 8 nucleotides match TRBD1. With 5 bases clipped from V and 3 bases from J, the junction kept 8 bases outside the gene matches. The length of the CDR3 is 15 residues. CDR1 is SGHVS and CDR2 is FNYEAQ in the germline V gene. The CDR3 region is CASSPRPGQDYGYTF. In DNA form, the CDR3 reads TGTGCCAGCAGCCCTCGACCGGGACAGGACTATGGCTACACCTTC.

This clonotype was recorded many times. CDR3 sequence: CASSFRDRAFNEQFF. The CDR3, as DNA: TGTGCCAGCAGCTTCCGGGACAGGGCTTTTAATGAGCAGTTCTTC. The chain recombines TRBV7-9 with TRBJ2-1; TRBD1 matches 9 bases. CDR3 length: 15 amino acids. Germline trimming cut 3 bases from V and 7 bases from J; bases unmatched to any gene: 7. The germline CDR1 and CDR2 sequences are SEHNR and FQNEAQ (reference sequence).

The sample holds many counts of this clonotype. V gene TRBV12-3 or TRBV12-4 combines with J gene TRBJ2-3; D is possibly TRBD2 (6 bases). V dropped 2 bases and J dropped 4 bases, with 19 bases sitting between them. The CDR3 length is 17 residues. The CDR3 nucleotides are TGTGCCAGCAGTTTACCGGGGGAGTGGGCATCGGCAGATACGCAGTATTTT. Its translation: CASSLPGEWASADTQYF.

This clonotype was detected many times. The chain has TRBV25-1 and TRBJ2-7; TRBD1 matches at 9 bases. This CDR3 has 14 amino acids. Losses at the gene ends were 4 bases for V and 7 bases for J; bases not matched to a gene: 8. Germline-derived CDR1 and CDR2 are MGHDK and SYGVNS. The CDR3 here is CASSGVQGASEQYF. CDR3 sequence (DNA): TGTGCCAGCAGTGGGGTACAGGGGGCTAGTGAGCAGTACTTC.

The genes are TRBV28 and TRBJ2-1, with no clear D. CDR1 and CDR2 (germline): MDHEN, SYDVKM. The CDR3 is 16 amino acids. Deletions cut 6 bases from V and 6 bases from J, with 21 bases between. The CDR3 DNA follows: TGTGCCAGCAGGACCCCAGACACCACCCGAGGCAATGAGCAGTTCTTC. Its translation: CASRTPDTTRGNEQFF.

This clonotype was counted at least ten times. The chain has TRBV20-1 and TRBJ2-1; TRBD2 is a possible D gene (5 bases). The germline CDR1 and CDR2 sequences are DFQATT and SNEGSKA (reference sequence). Deletions cut 2 bases from V and 2 bases from J, with 10 bases between. The CDR3 extends over 14 amino acids. DNA for the CDR3: TGCAGTGCTAGAATTAGCGCCGCCTACAATGAGCAGTTCTTC. It is translated as CSARISAAYNEQFF.

The gene calls are TRBV4-1 and TRBJ2-1; TRBD2 matches 9 bases. Per the germline V gene, CDR1 is MGHRA and CDR2 is YSYEKL. With V trimmed by 5 bases and J by 6 bases, 11 bases remained unmatched. This CDR3 contains 16 residues. CDR3 amino acids: CASSNSAGGPFNEQFF. The CDR3 DNA reads TGCGCCAGCAGCAACTCCGCGGGAGGGCCGTTCAATGAGCAGTTCTTC.

Judged by abundance, this clonotype is medium-sized. The chain recombines TRBV7-6 with TRBJ2-5, with 7 bases aligning to TRBD1. The germline V gene has CDR1 SGHVS and CDR2 FNYEAQ. Trimming removed 7 bases from V and 3 bases from J; junction bases left unmatched: 5. The CDR3 consists of 13 residues. Here the CDR3 reads CASTRQGKETQYF. Here the CDR3 DNA reads TGTGCCAGCACCCGACAGGGAAAAGAGACCCAGTACTTC.

In its sample, this clonotype was seen many times. The chain links TRBV7-2 to TRBJ2-7; D is uncertain. Trimming left V 4 bases short and J 3 bases short, with 7 bases between. The CDR3 loop spans 12 amino acids. CDR1 and CDR2 from the germline V gene are SGHTA and FQGNSA. In DNA, the CDR3 is TGTGCCAGCAGCTCGGACCTCTACGAGCAGTACTTC. Its protein is CASSSDLYEQYF. Together with reference TRBV7-2 and TRBJ2-7, the CDR3 gives the full variable domain: GAGVSQSPSNKVTEKGKDVELRCDPISGHTALYWYRQSLGQGLEFLIYFQGNSAPDKSGLPSDRFSAERTGGSVSTLTIQRTQQEDSAVYLCASSSDLYEQYFGPGTRLTVT.

This clonotype was detected many times. The chain is built from TRBV25-1 and TRBJ1-4, with D hard to call. CDR3 length: 16 amino acids. The V gene's germline CDR1 is MGHDK and CDR2 SYGVNS. Trimming removed 1 base at V and 0 bases at J, with 9 bases between. The CDR3 sequence: CASSESRIATNEKLFF. CDR3 nucleotides: TGTGCCAGCAGTGAATCGCGGATTGCAACTAATGAAAAACTGTTTTTT.

This clonotype was counted at least ten times. The V call is TRBV7-9, the J call TRBJ1-4; possibly TRBD1 for D (5 bases). CDR1 and CDR2 (germline): SEHNR, FQNEAQ (reference sequence). The CDR3 contains 15 residues. Trimming stripped 3 bases from V and 0 bases from J, with 8 bases between. DNA for the CDR3: TGTGCCAGCAGCTTTGGGGGTGCAACTAATGAAAAACTGTTTTTT. Translation: CASSFGGATNEKLFF.

This clonotype was recorded many times. The chain links TRBV12-3 or TRBV12-4 to TRBJ2-5; unclear D gene. Trimming removed 3 bases at V and 5 bases at J, with 10 bases between. This CDR3 has 13 residues. The CDR3 sequence is CASSFPPLETQYF. The CDR3 coding sequence is TGTGCCAGCAGTTTTCCTCCTCTCGAGACCCAGTACTTC.

This clonotype showed up many times. The chain employs TRBV29-1 and TRBJ2-1; D not resolved. The germline V and J ends were trimmed by 8 bases and 5 bases, with 19 bases remaining between them. The CDR3 has 14 residues. The germline V gene has CDR1 SQVTM and CDR2 ANQGSEA. As DNA, the CDR3 is TGCAGCTCAATAAAATTCGGGTTTAACAATGAGCAGTTCTTC. Residues: CSSIKFGFNNEQFF.

This clonotype was observed many times. The chain has TRBV7-8 and TRBJ2-3; TRBD1 matches at 11 bases. J gave up 4 bases and V 0 bases, and 6 bases lay outside the gene matches. CDR3 length equals 17 residues. CDR1 and CDR2 (germline): SGHVS, FQNEAQ. CDR3 loop: CASSLARTGGGSDTQYF. CDR3 DNA: TGTGCCAGCAGCTTAGCTCGGACAGGGGGCGGGTCAGATACGCAGTATTTT.

The sample holds many counts of this clonotype. Here the CDR3 reads CASSTGQGETGELFF. The CDR3 DNA is TGTGCCAGCAGTACCGGACAGGGGGAAACCGGGGAGCTGTTTTTT. The rearrangement uses TRBV6-4 and TRBJ2-2, with 10 bases lining up with TRBD1. V was pared by 5 bases and J by 5 bases, with 5 bases of the junction left unmatched. The CDR3 consists of 15 residues. Germline assignment: CDR1 MRHNA and CDR2 SNTAGT.

Ten or more counts support this clonotype. The chain employs TRBV3-1 and TRBJ2-1; 8 bases align to TRBD2. Looked up from germline, CDR1 is LGHDT and CDR2 is YNNKEL (reference sequence). After removal of 0 bases from V and 4 bases from J, the junction contained 2 bases not matched to a gene. The CDR3 runs 15 residues. The CDR3 sequence is CASSQEGLGYNEQFF. The CDR3 region has the DNA TGTGCCAGCAGCCAAGAGGGACTAGGATACAATGAGCAGTTCTTC.

Ten or more counts support this clonotype. The V gene is TRBV5-1, the J gene TRBJ1-2, with D unclear. Germline V CDR1 and CDR2: SGHRS, YFSETQ. V lost 2 bases, J lost 1 base, and 9 bases lay in between. This CDR3 region has 14 residues. The CDR3 coding sequence is TGCGCCAGCAGCTTAAGCGACTTTAACTATGGCTACACCTTC. Translation: CASSLSDFNYGYTF.